Presented here are 23 T cell receptor beta chains from one specimen sequenced in a study of CD4 T cells in relation to SARS-CoV-2 and coronaviruses. Before the COVID-19 pandemic, during about 2010-2018, CD4+ T cells were taken from unexposed donors. After about ten days of culture, CD4+ T cells were isolated. Their antigens remain unidentified. The data were produced by immunoSEQ multiplex PCR, yet TCRdb's version contains in-frame clones alone and is incomplete. The sample contains over 25,000 clones, more than 75% of which appear only once. Sequencing input: CD4+ T cells from PBMCs, cultured in vitro. The receptors stem from a human donor in good health.

This chain connects TRBV28 to TRBJ1-5; D remains ambiguous. The CDR3 extends over 14 amino acids. Germline V gene sequence: CDR1 MDHEN, CDR2 SYDVKM. With 7 bases removed from V and 6 bases from J, the gap between germline ends came to 16 bases. The CDR3 here is CASTKGLMGQPQHF. The CDR3 DNA follows: TGTGCCAGCACCAAAGGGCTTATGGGTCAGCCCCAGCATTTT. Filled out from reference TRBV28 and TRBJ1-5, the complete variable domain reads DVKVTQSSRYLVKRTGEKVFLECVQDMDHENMFWYRQDPGLGLRLIYFSYDVKMKEKGDIPEGYSVSREKKERFSLILESASTNQTSMYLCASTKGLMGQPQHFGDGTRLSIL.

V is TRBV30 and J is TRBJ1-1; D unresolved. CDR3 length equals 13 residues. Germline assignment: CDR1 GTSNPN and CDR2 SVGIG (reference sequence). V was cut by 1 base and J by 7 bases, with 13 bases left in between. CDR3 amino acids: CAWSGQGGGEAFF. The DNA of the CDR3 is TGTGCCTGGAGTGGTCAAGGTGGAGGTGAAGCTTTCTTT.

The table lists this clone with a count of one. The chain links TRBV7-9 to TRBJ1-4; a possible D gene is TRBD1 (5 bases). The germline gives CDR1 SEHNR, CDR2 FQNEAQ (reference sequence). V was trimmed by 7 bases and J by 2 bases, leaving 5 bases between them. There are 12 residues in the CDR3. The CDR3 DNA reads as TGTGCCAGCACAGGGACTAATGAAAAACTGTTTTTT. Its translation is CASTGTNEKLFF.

The rearrangement uses TRBV5-1 and TRBJ2-5, with 11 bases aligning to TRBD2. J lost 5 bases, V lost 7 bases, and 7 bases had no gene match. The CDR3 is 14 residues long. Germline V gene data show CDR1 as SGHRS and CDR2 as YFSETQ. The CDR3 DNA follows: TGCGCCAGCTCCCGACTAGCGGGAAGGGAGACCCAGTACTTC. This encodes CASSRLAGRETQYF.

The chain carries TRBV5-1 and TRBJ2-3; D perhaps matches TRBD2 (7 bases). The CDR3 length is 15 residues. Germline loops: CDR1 SGHRS, CDR2 YFSETQ. V dropped 0 bases and J dropped 4 bases, with 12 bases sitting between them. The CDR3 DNA is TGCGCCAGCAGCTTGGTGGGGGGGCTCGCAGATACGCAGTATTTT. This translates into CASSLVGGLADTQYF.

V is TRBV27 and J is TRBJ2-3, with D possibly being TRBD1 or TRBD2 (5 bases each). V gave up 3 bases and J gave up 0 bases, with 10 bases separating them. Germline V lookup: CDR1 MNHEY, CDR2 SMNVEV (reference sequence). The CDR3 is 15 residues long. In DNA form, the CDR3 reads TGTGCCAGCAGTTTCACGGGGCGGAGCACAGATACGCAGTATTTT. Translating gives CASSFTGRSTDTQYF.

This clone was recorded once. The chain has TRBV5-6 and TRBJ1-1; weak D call: TRBD1 (5 bases). V lost 4 bases and J 8 bases, leaving 21 bases between the germline ends. There are 15 residues in the CDR3. Germline V lookup: CDR1 SGHDT, CDR2 YYEEEE. The CDR3 region has the DNA TGTGCCAGCAGCCCAACGATGGGGGGAGGAGGAGAAGCTTTCTTT. It is translated as CASSPTMGGGGEAFF.

This sequence joins TRBV19 and TRBJ1-3; D gene ambiguous. The CDR3 extends over 14 amino acids. Germline V gives CDR1 LNHDA, CDR2 SQIVND (reference sequence). The V end was cut by 5 bases, the J end by 0 bases, with 8 bases between. CDR3 DNA: TGTGCCAGTAGTCCAGCTACCTCTGGAAACACCATATATTTT. As protein: CASSPATSGNTIYF.

The V call is TRBV7-2, the J call TRBJ2-7; D is possibly TRBD1 or TRBD2 (5 bases each). This CDR3 comprises 13 residues. Per the germline V gene, CDR1 is SGHTA and CDR2 is FQGNSA. V dropped 2 bases and J dropped 5 bases, with 10 bases sitting between them. The CDR3 here is CASSLQWGNEQYF. The DNA for the CDR3 is TGTGCCAGCAGCTTACAGTGGGGGAACGAGCAGTACTTC.

The chain has TRBV10-3 and TRBJ2-1; D is possibly TRBD1 (6 bases). The CDR3 runs 14 residues. Germline CDR1 and CDR2: ENHRY and SYGVKD. V lost 10 bases to trimming and J lost 5 bases, with 18 bases between them. The CDR3 nucleotides are TGTGCCACTCAAGGCTCGGGACACCACAATGAGCAGTTCTTC. Amino acids: CATQGSGHHNEQFF.

The genes are TRBV11-3 and TRBJ2-2, with 8 positions matching TRBD1. The CDR3 is 16 amino acids. After removal of 2 bases from V and 5 bases from J, the junction contained 7 bases not matched to a gene. The germline V gene has CDR1 SGHNT and CDR2 YENEEA. CDR3 region: CASSLQAGGNTGELFF. CDR3 DNA: TGTGCCAGCAGCTTACAAGCAGGGGGCAATACCGGGGAGCTGTTTTTT.

The chain links TRBV21-1 to TRBJ1-2. TRBV21-1 is described as a pseudogene. The CDR3 loop spans 12 amino acids. CDR3 bases: TGTGCCAGCAAGGGGGGGTTTTATGGCTACACCTTC. The encoded protein is CASKGGFYGYTF.

CDR3 nucleotide sequence: TGCGCCAGCAGCCAAGACCCCACCGGGACTAGCGGGAGGGAGACCCAGTACTTC. As protein: CASSQDPTGTSGRETQYF. This rearrangement joins TRBV4-1 to TRBJ2-5, with 15 bases fitting TRBD2. From germline, CDR1 is MGHRA and CDR2 YSYEKL. The CDR3 extends over 18 amino acids. V trimming: 0 bases; J trimming: 5 bases; junction bases outside the gene matches: 7.

The V and J genes are TRBV29-1 and TRBJ2-2, with D tentatively TRBD2 (5 bases). Trimming stripped 4 bases from V and 8 bases from J, with 11 bases between. This CDR3 is built from 12 residues. Germline CDR1 SQVTM, CDR2 ANQGSEA. The CDR3 region has the DNA TGCAGCGTTGGGCTAGCCGCTGGGGAGCTGTTTTTT. This sequence encodes CSVGLAAGELFF.

This chain links TRBV19 with TRBJ1-5, with D perhaps matching TRBD1 (5 bases). Trimming removed 1 base from V and 6 bases from J, with 13 bases in between. The CDR3 sequence is 15 residues long. CDR1 and CDR2 from the germline V gene are LNHDA and SQIVND (reference sequence). CDR3 coding DNA: TGTGCCAGTAGTATAGGAGGGGCGGGGGGTCAGCCCCAGCATTTT. Residues: CASSIGGAGGQPQHF.

The J gene is TRBJ2-5, the V gene TRBV6-5; TRBD1 is a possible D gene (7 bases). This CDR3 contains 13 residues. Trimming took off 6 bases at V and 5 bases at J, with 13 bases between the two ends. Germline CDR1 reads MNHEY; CDR2 reads SVGAGI. CDR3 region: CASRTQGRETQYF. The CDR3 DNA is TGTGCCAGCAGAACACAGGGGAGGGAGACCCAGTACTTC.

This chain uses TRBV6-5 with TRBJ1-1; TRBD1 agrees at 8 bases. CDR1 MNHEY and CDR2 SVGAGI come from the germline V gene. This CDR3 has 12 residues. With V trimmed by 7 bases and J by 10 bases, 8 bases remained unmatched. The CDR3 protein is CASTPTGAVAFF. Here the CDR3 DNA reads TGTGCCAGCACCCCGACAGGGGCAGTAGCTTTCTTT.

This clone has a handful of counts. The chain is built from TRBV9 and TRBJ1-6; D not resolved. The CDR3 spans 15 residues. The ends were cut back, 5 bases at V and 9 bases at J, with 18 bases in the middle. The germline CDR1 and CDR2 sequences are SGDLS and YYNGEE. CDR3 protein: CASSGGGVAGSPLHF. The CDR3 coding sequence is TGTGCCAGCAGTGGAGGAGGCGTTGCTGGTTCACCCCTCCACTTT. The variable domain in full, with the rest retrieved from reference TRBV9 and TRBJ1-6, is DSGVTQTPKHLITATGQRVTLRCSPRSGDLSVYWYQQSLDQGLQFLIQYYNGEERAKGNILERFSAQQFPDLHSELNLSSLELGDSALYFCASSGGGVAGSPLHFGNGTRLTVT.

The chain couples TRBV6-5 to TRBJ1-5; tentative D call: TRBD1 (5 bases). Germline CDR1 and CDR2: MNHEY and SVGAGI. The V end lost 6 bases, the J end lost 2 bases, and 11 bases lay between the germline ends. The CDR3 loop spans 14 amino acids. CDR3 residues: CASSSSGGNQPQHF. The CDR3 DNA reads as TGTGCCAGCAGCTCCTCGGGGGGCAATCAGCCCCAGCATTTT.

The chain employs TRBV11-2 and TRBJ2-5; D gene ambiguous. The CDR3 has 16 residues. V was shortened by 1 base and J by 5 bases, with 17 bases between the two germline ends. From germline, CDR1 is SGHAT and CDR2 FQNNGV. The CDR3 region has the DNA TGTGCCAGCAGCTTAGGCTTGCGGTCCCGGTTGGAGACCCAGTACTTC. Amino acid sequence: CASSLGLRSRLETQYF. Full variable domain (missing parts from reference TRBV11-2 and TRBJ2-5): EAGVAQSPRYKIIEKRQSVAFWCNPISGHATLYWYQQILGQGPKLLIQFQNNGVVDDSQLPKDRFSAERLKGVDSTLKIQPAKLEDSAVYLCASSLGLRSRLETQYFGPGTRLLVL.

The chain has TRBV10-2 and TRBJ2-2, with 13 bases fitting TRBD2. V shed 6 bases and J 5 bases; nucleotides not matched to a gene: 3. CDR1 is WSHSY, CDR2 SAAADI, per germline. The CDR3 is made up of 15 amino acids. CDR3 amino acids: CASRTSGGRTGELFF. DNA for the CDR3: TGCGCCAGCAGGACTAGCGGGGGGAGGACCGGGGAGCTGTTTTTT.

The chain has TRBV3-1 (or the pseudogene TRBV3-2) and TRBJ2-6; the D call may be TRBD1 or TRBD2 (5 bases each). CDR3 size: 15 residues. Trimming cost V 0 bases and J 3 bases, with 6 bases left between them. Germline V gene data show CDR1 as LGHDT and CDR2 as YNNKEL (reference sequence). CDR3 coding DNA: TGTGCCAGCAGCCAAGAGGGGGTTGGGGCCAACGTCCTGACTTTC. Translated: CASSQEGVGANVLTF.

The chain employs TRBV10-3 and TRBJ1-2; TRBD1 might be the D (6 bases). This CDR3 has 15 amino acids. The germline gives CDR1 ENHRY, CDR2 SYGVKD. Trimming took off 4 bases at V and 7 bases at J, with 19 bases between the two ends. The CDR3 protein is CAISGWTGAVGGYTF. The CDR3 DNA follows: TGTGCCATCAGTGGGTGGACGGGGGCCGTAGGTGGCTACACCTTC.